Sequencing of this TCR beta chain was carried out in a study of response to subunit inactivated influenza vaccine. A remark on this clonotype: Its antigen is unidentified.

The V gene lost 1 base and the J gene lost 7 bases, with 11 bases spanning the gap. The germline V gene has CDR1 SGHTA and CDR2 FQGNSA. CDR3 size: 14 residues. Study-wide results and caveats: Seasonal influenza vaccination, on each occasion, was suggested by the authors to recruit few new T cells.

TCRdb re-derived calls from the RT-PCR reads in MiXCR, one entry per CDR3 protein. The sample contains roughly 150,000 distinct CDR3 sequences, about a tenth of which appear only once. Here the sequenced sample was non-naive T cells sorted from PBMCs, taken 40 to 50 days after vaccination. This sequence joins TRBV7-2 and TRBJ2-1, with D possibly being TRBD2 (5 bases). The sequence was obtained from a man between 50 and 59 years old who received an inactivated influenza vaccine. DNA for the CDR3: TGTGCCAGCAGCTTAGGCCCCTCGGGGAATGAGCAGTTCTTC. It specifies CASSLGPSGNEQFF. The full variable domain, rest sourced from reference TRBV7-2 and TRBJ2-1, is GAGVSQSPSNKVTEKGKDVELRCDPISGHTALYWYRQSLGQGLEFLIYFQGNSAPDKSGLPSDRFSAERTGGSVSTLTIQRTQQEDSAVYLCASSLGPSGNEQFFGPGTRLTVL.